What follows are 15 T cell receptor beta chains derived from one specimen sequenced in a study of blood T cell repertoires in COVID-19. TCRdb keeps only in-frame clones here, not all; method: immunoSEQ multiplex PCR. The table lists around 400,000 clones, approximately 89% of them singletons, with 2.3% in the top ten. Sequences were obtained from peripheral blood. These receptors were obtained from a woman aged 55-69 years with COVID-19, enrolled during active disease.

This CDR3 reads CASSVGSSVNSPLHF. The CDR3 DNA follows: TGTGCCAGCAGCGTAGGCAGTTCCGTTAATTCACCCCTCCACTTT. The chain couples TRBV9 to TRBJ1-6; D is unresolved. CDR1 and CDR2 from the germline V gene are SGDLS and YYNGEE. This CDR3 is built from 15 residues. V was trimmed by 0 bases and J by 6 bases, leaving 10 bases between them.

This chain joins TRBV24-1 and TRBJ1-3; TRBD1 aligns across 8 bases. The CDR3 has 17 residues. Per the germline V gene, CDR1 is KGHDR and CDR2 is SFDVKD. V was clipped by 1 base and J by 0 bases; unmatched bases: 4. The CDR3 loop reads CATSDFWTGSSGNTIYF. The CDR3 DNA reads as TGTGCCACCAGTGATTTCTGGACAGGGAGCTCTGGAAACACCATATATTTT.

This clone appeared once. This rearrangement joins TRBV6-2 or TRBV6-3 to TRBJ2-3, with D possibly matching TRBD2 (6 bases). V lost 4 bases and J 3 bases, leaving 11 bases between the germline ends. The CDR3 contains 14 residues. The V gene's germline CDR1 is MNHEY and CDR2 SVGEGT. The CDR3 DNA reads TGTGCCAGCAGTTCACCTGGGGGGACAGATACGCAGTATTTT. Translation gives CASSSPGGTDTQYF.

The rearrangement uses TRBV28 and TRBJ2-1, with 11 bases that match TRBD1. V was clipped by 6 bases and J by 3 bases; unmatched bases: 7. The V gene's germline CDR1 is MDHEN and CDR2 SYDVKM. This CDR3 has 16 amino acids. The CDR3 DNA is TGTGCCAGCAGCCCTAGGACAGGGGGCCGCTACAATGAGCAGTTCTTC. It encodes CASSPRTGGRYNEQFF.

The chain uses TRBV6-5 and TRBJ2-5; a weak D match, TRBD1 (5 bases). Germline CDR1 reads MNHEY; CDR2 reads SVGAGI. Between the trimmed V and J ends, which lost 6 bases and 2 bases, there was a span of 16 bases. This CDR3 contains 15 residues. CDR3: CASSIHYRIQETQYF. The CDR3 DNA follows: TGTGCCAGCAGCATCCATTACAGGATTCAAGAGACCCAGTACTTC.

Concerning this clone: This CDR3 is also generated by other DNA sequences in the sample. The genes are TRBV19 and TRBJ1-5; possibly TRBD1 for D (6 bases). The CDR3 spans 14 residues. The germline V gene has CDR1 LNHDA and CDR2 SQIVND (reference sequence). Trimming took off 1 base at V and 4 bases at J, with 8 bases between the two ends. The CDR3 loop is CASSIGQDNQPQHF. The CDR3 nucleotides read TGTGCCAGTAGTATAGGACAGGATAATCAGCCCCAGCATTTT.

This chain links TRBV4-1 with TRBJ1-6, with D possibly matching TRBD1 (5 bases). V was cut by 4 bases and J by 6 bases, with 19 bases left in between. CDR3 length: 17 residues. Germline V gene lookup returns CDR1 MGHRA and CDR2 YSYEKL. The CDR3 sequence is CASSPSPARAFNSPLHF. The CDR3 DNA reads as TGCGCCAGCAGCCCCTCCCCCGCCAGGGCTTTTAATTCACCCCTCCACTTT.

This chain links TRBV15 with TRBJ1-5; TRBD1 aligns across 9 bases. Per germline, CDR1 LNHNV and CDR2 YYDKDF (reference sequence). The CDR3 is made up of 15 amino acids. V was clipped by 0 bases and J by 9 bases; unmatched bases: 6. DNA for the CDR3: TGTGCCACCAGCAGAGAGGCGACAGGGGGGCCGCCCCAGCATTTT. It specifies CATSREATGGPPQHF. Full variable domain (remainder filled in from reference TRBV15 and TRBJ1-5): DAMVIQNPRYQVTQFGKPVTLSCSQTLNHNVMYWYQQKSSQAPKLLFHYYDKDFNNEADTPDNFQSRRPNTSFCFLDIRSPGLGDTAMYLCATSREATGGPPQHFGDGTRLSIL.

V and J are TRBV4-2 and TRBJ2-2; TRBD1 might be the D (5 bases). This CDR3 spans 15 amino acids. V lost 4 bases and J 1 base, leaving 10 bases between the germline ends. Germline V gene lookup returns CDR1 LGHNA and CDR2 YNFKEQ. The CDR3 is CASSRTQENTGELFF. CDR3 bases: TGTGCCAGCAGCCGGACACAGGAGAACACCGGGGAGCTGTTTTTT.

Remarks on this clone: The same CDR3 arises from other DNA sequences in this sample as well. The V and J genes are TRBV5-4 and TRBJ2-7, with a possible D match to TRBD1 (6 bases). The V end was cut by 0 bases, the J end by 2 bases, with 9 bases between. The CDR3 is 14 residues long. Germline assignment: CDR1 SGHNT and CDR2 YYREEE (reference sequence). CDR3 coding DNA: TGTGCCAGCAGCTTGGATCAGGGGCCCTACGAGCAGTACTTC. Residues: CASSLDQGPYEQYF.

This clone showed up just once. This chain links TRBV9 with TRBJ2-7; D uncertain. CDR3 size: 14 residues. With 4 bases removed from V and 5 bases from J, the gap between germline ends came to 16 bases. CDR1 SGDLS and CDR2 YYNGEE come from the germline V gene. The CDR3: CASSPQVRSNEQYF. CDR3 coding DNA: TGTGCCAGCAGCCCCCAGGTCAGAAGCAACGAGCAGTACTTC.

The chain couples TRBV13 to TRBJ1-3; D gene unclear. Trimming removed 5 bases at V and 4 bases at J, with 6 bases between. From germline, CDR1 is PRHDT and CDR2 FYEKMQ (reference sequence). The CDR3 is made up of 12 amino acids. The CDR3 sequence is CASSPEGNTIYF. In DNA form, the CDR3 reads TGTGCCAGCAGCCCCGAGGGAAACACCATATATTTT. Variable domain in full (rest from reference TRBV13 and TRBJ1-3): AAGVIQSPRHLIKEKRETATLKCYPIPRHDTVYWYQQGPGQDPQFLISFYEKMQSDKGSIPDRFSAQQFSDYHSELNMSSLELGDSALYFCASSPEGNTIYFGEGSWLTVV.

V is TRBV6-5 and J is TRBJ1-6; D gene ambiguous. Germline CDR1 is MNHEY and CDR2 is SVGAGI. This CDR3 has 14 residues. V was trimmed by 8 bases and J by 3 bases, leaving 11 bases between them. CDR3 bases: TGTGCCAGCGGAGGAATGGGCTATAATTCACCCCTCCACTTT. It encodes CASGGMGYNSPLHF.

The gene calls are TRBV28 and TRBJ1-2; the D gene is possibly TRBD1 (5 bases). Germline loops: CDR1 MDHEN, CDR2 SYDVKM. Trimming removed 7 bases from V and 2 bases from J, with 14 bases in between. The CDR3 runs 14 residues. CDR3 coding DNA: TGTGCCAGCAATTGGAGCGGGACCAACTATGGCTACACCTTC. Translation gives CASNWSGTNYGYTF.

This clone was observed a few times. The CDR3 carries no conserved terminal phenylalanine or tryptophan, so it likely arises from a read error. It is unclear where the CDR3 begins or ends on the DNA, so no DNA is shown, and the CDR3 is as TCRdb lists it. The genes are TRBV11-1 and TRBJ1-3; TRBD1, the table's D call, was not compared with the DNA. In germline, CDR1 is SGHAT, CDR2 FQDESV (reference sequence). The CDR3 spans 9 residues, counting both ends. CDR3 loop: CASPKQGRG.